Shown below are 7 T cell receptor beta chains from a single sample sequenced in a study of T-cell memory formation after mild COVID-19. Each CDR3 protein gets one entry after TCRdb re-called the 5' RACE reads with MiXCR. The sample has about 400,000 distinct CDR3 sequences; approximately 15% are singletons. Sequenced input: PBMCs or a T cell subset sorted from them (not recorded which). These receptors were collected from a man aged 18-30 years who had mild COVID-19 (a few samples of this study predate the infection). Cell type and time point are not known.

The gene calls are TRBV9 and TRBJ2-5, with 8 nucleotides matching TRBD1. With 3 bases clipped from V and 5 bases from J, the junction kept 6 bases outside the gene matches. Germline values: CDR1 SGDLS, CDR2 YYNGEE. This CDR3 region has 14 residues. DNA for the CDR3: TGTGCCAGCAGCGGACAGGGGATGAGGGAGACCCAGTACTTC. It is translated as CASSGQGMRETQYF. Complete variable domain (other parts from reference TRBV9 and TRBJ2-5): DSGVTQTPKHLITATGQRVTLRCSPRSGDLSVYWYQQSLDQGLQFLIQYYNGEERAKGNILERFSAQQFPDLHSELNLSSLELGDSALYFCASSGQGMRETQYFGPGTRLLVL.

This clonotype was seen a handful of times. The genes are TRBV20-1 and TRBJ2-1; D gene ambiguous. This CDR3 region has 13 residues. V gave up 0 bases and J gave up 10 bases, with 13 bases separating them. CDR1 DFQATT and CDR2 SNEGSKA come from the germline V gene (reference sequence). CDR3 in amino acids: CSARDPIRGEQFF. The CDR3, as DNA: TGCAGTGCTAGAGATCCCATTCGTGGGGAGCAGTTCTTC.

This clonotype appeared a few times. CDR3 sequence: CATMERVYTDTQYF. In nucleotides, the CDR3 is TGTGCCACCATGGAAAGGGTGTACACAGATACGCAGTATTTT. The chain couples TRBV15 to TRBJ2-3; D call uncertain. CDR1 LNHNV and CDR2 YYDKDF come from the germline V gene (reference sequence). V lost 7 bases, J lost 2 bases, and 13 bases lay in between. The CDR3 contains 14 residues.

The genes are TRBV5-4 and TRBJ2-2, with D maybe TRBD1 (6 bases). Deletions cut 4 bases from V and 7 bases from J, with 11 bases between. Germline-derived CDR1 and CDR2 are SGHNT and YYREEE (reference sequence). The CDR3 is made up of 13 amino acids. The CDR3 DNA reads as TGTGCCAGCAGCACGAACAGGGTCGGGGAGCTGTTTTTT. It is translated as CASSTNRVGELFF.

This clonotype was seen only a few times. The V call is TRBV18, the J call TRBJ2-5, with D maybe TRBD2 (5 bases). V was pared by 6 bases and J by 5 bases, with 13 bases between. Per germline, CDR1 KGHSH and CDR2 LQKENI. CDR3 length: 13 amino acids. The DNA of the CDR3 is TGTGCCAGCTCCTTACGAGGGCCCGAGACCCAGTACTTC. Translating it yields CASSLRGPETQYF.

The table lists this clonotype with many counts. The rearrangement joins TRBV7-3 to TRBJ2-3, with 8 bases lining up with TRBD2. The ends lost 5 bases at V and 5 bases at J; junction bases unmatched: 12. Per the germline V gene, CDR1 is SGHTA and CDR2 is FQGTGA. This CDR3 is 16 amino acids long. The CDR3, as DNA: TGTGCCAGCAGCCCTCGGGGGGGGGCTGGAGGAGATACGCAGTATTTT. Translated: CASSPRGGAGGDTQYF.

The chain employs TRBV7-9 and TRBJ2-1, with 10 positions matching TRBD2. Losses at the gene ends were 5 bases for V and 2 bases for J; bases not matched to a gene: 6. The CDR3 has 16 residues. Germline assignment: CDR1 SEHNR and CDR2 FQNEAQ (reference sequence). CDR3 nucleotides: TGTGCCAGCAGCCCATCAGCGGGGGGGACCTACAATGAGCAGTTCTTC. Translated: CASSPSAGGTYNEQFF.